This T cell receptor (beta chain) was identified in a study of vaccination effects on CD4 cells after COVID-19. Profiled with immunoSEQ multiplex PCR; TCRdb holds only in-frame clones, not every one. Among about 73,000 clones, roughly 79% were seen once, and the ten largest hold around 2.9%. Worth noting for this clone: Its antigen is as yet unknown.

Between the trimmed V and J ends, which lost 2 bases and 8 bases, there was a span of 4 bases. Germline V gene sequence: CDR1 KGHSH, CDR2 LQKENI. The CDR3 covers 11 residues. With the ViraFEST assay, the study expanded antigen-specific CD4+ T cells using viral peptide pools, then sequenced them. With 10 days of culture completed, CD4+ T cells were isolated. According to the study, vaccine recipients showed no prior SARS-CoV-2 infection and negative nucleocapsid antibodies. Points from the study as a whole: Clones that were induced by infection or by vaccine showed marked contraction late after vaccination.

The sequencing here drew on CD4+ T cells from PBMCs cultured with HCoV-NL63 spike peptides, taken before COVID-19 vaccination. The receptor comes from a human donor who received a COVID-19 vaccine. The genes are TRBV18 and TRBJ2-1, with no clear D. CDR3 DNA: TGTGCCAGCTCACCATACGATGAGCAGTTCTTC. Protein: CASSPYDEQFF.